Following are 20 T cell receptor beta chains from one sample sequenced in a study of quantifying T cell responses using KT2 cells. Across the study: TCR alpha and beta constant-region primers primed reverse transcription of RNA.

A single-stranded UMI oligo with SP2 sequence was ligated to cDNA 3' ends. The first PCR ran roughly 4 cycles with an equimolar RC1.1 and RC1.2 beta primer mix. MiXCR, applied by TCRdb to the UMI-ligation and nested PCR reads, yields one record per CDR3 protein. Among just under 50,000 distinct CDR3 sequences listed, around a tenth were seen once. The sample taken for sequencing was PBMCs spiked with cells of the T cell clone KT2. The source of these receptors is a human donor.

In its sample, this clonotype was seen many times. The CDR3 DNA reads TGTGCCAGCAGCGCCGGGACAGGGGGCCCCTATGGCTACACCTTC. Translated: CASSAGTGGPYGYTF. The chain joins TRBV7-2 to TRBJ1-2; 12 bases align to TRBD1. Trimming cost V 5 bases and J 4 bases; bases outside gene matches: 5. The CDR3 runs 15 residues. The germline gives CDR1 SGHTA, CDR2 FQGNSA. Variable domain in full (rest from reference TRBV7-2 and TRBJ1-2): GAGVSQSPSNKVTEKGKDVELRCDPISGHTALYWYRQSLGQGLEFLIYFQGNSAPDKSGLPSDRFSAERTGGSVSTLTIQRTQQEDSAVYLCASSAGTGGPYGYTFGSGTRLTVV.

This clonotype has more than one count but fewer than ten. The chain has TRBV11-2 and TRBJ2-4; D is undetermined. Trimming stripped 4 bases from V and 1 base from J, with 11 bases between. The CDR3 is made up of 15 amino acids. CDR1 SGHAT and CDR2 FQNNGV come from the germline V gene. The DNA of the CDR3 is TGTGCCAGCAGCTCCGTTACGGTGGCCAAAAACATTCAGTACTTC. It translates to CASSSVTVAKNIQYF.

J is TRBJ2-2 and V is TRBV11-2; no definite D call. The ends were cut back, 4 bases at V and 0 bases at J, with 12 bases in the middle. The CDR3 is 16 residues long. The germline V gene has CDR1 SGHAT and CDR2 FQNNGV. Here the CDR3 reads CASSYRPNANTGELFF. The CDR3 DNA sequence: TGTGCCAGCAGCTATCGGCCGAACGCGAACACCGGGGAGCTGTTTTTT.

The J gene is TRBJ2-1, the V gene TRBV20-1; 10 bases match TRBD2. V gave up 3 bases and J gave up 8 bases; unmatched junction bases: 4. This CDR3 has 13 residues. Per germline, CDR1 DFQATT and CDR2 SNEGSKA (reference sequence). CDR3 bases: TGCAGTGCTAGGACAGCGGGAGGGTATGAGCAGTTCTTC. It translates to CSARTAGGYEQFF.

As for this clonotype: Germline and junction disagree at one end, which may indicate a read error. This chain joins TRBV20-1 and TRBJ2-1, with TRBD2 matching over 14 bases. The CDR3 runs 14 residues. CDR1 and CDR2 (germline): DFQATT, SNEGSKA (reference sequence). CDR3 residues: CRTGLAGGRGEQFF. The CDR3 DNA is TGTCGAACTGGACTAGCGGGGGGCAGGGGGGAGCAGTTCTTC.

Ten or more counts support this clonotype. The chain uses TRBV9 and TRBJ2-1; 11 bases line up with TRBD1. Germline V lookup: CDR1 SGDLS, CDR2 YYNGEE. The CDR3 runs to 16 residues. J gave up 8 bases and V 3 bases, and 10 bases lay outside the gene matches. This CDR3 is CASSAQDRGRFDEQFF. Here the CDR3 DNA reads TGTGCCAGCAGCGCCCAGGACAGGGGGCGCTTTGATGAGCAGTTCTTC.

This clonotype came up many times. V is TRBV12-3 or TRBV12-4 and J is TRBJ2-1; 8 bases agree with TRBD1. V gave up 3 bases and J gave up 5 bases; unmatched junction bases: 6. The CDR3 covers 15 residues. CDR3: CASSFGQGWDNEQFF. CDR3 bases: TGTGCCAGCAGTTTTGGACAGGGCTGGGACAATGAGCAGTTCTTC.

The chain couples TRBV19 to TRBJ1-4; D gene uncertain. Germline V gives CDR1 LNHDA, CDR2 SQIVND (reference sequence). The CDR3 has 14 amino acids. The V gene lost 4 bases and the J gene lost 8 bases, with 14 bases spanning the gap. This CDR3 reads CASSNTPGKEKLFF. CDR3 sequence (DNA): TGTGCCAGTAGTAACACCCCGGGGAAGGAAAAACTGTTTTTT.

V gene TRBV6-2 or TRBV6-3 combines with J gene TRBJ2-7; D ambiguous. The germline V gene has CDR1 MNHEY and CDR2 SVGEGT. V gave up 5 bases and J gave up 0 bases, with 2 bases separating them. This CDR3 is 11 amino acids long. The CDR3 sequence is CASSPSYEQYF. The CDR3 nucleotides read TGTGCCAGCAGTCCCTCCTACGAGCAGTACTTC.

This clonotype was seen only a few times. The chain links TRBV7-9 to TRBJ1-2; D unclear. There are 11 residues in the CDR3. Trimming stripped 2 bases from V and 10 bases from J, with 8 bases between. Germline V gives CDR1 SEHNR, CDR2 FQNEAQ (reference sequence). The CDR3 coding sequence is TGTGCCAGCAGCTTAAATTCCTACTACACCTTC. It is translated as CASSLNSYYTF. The full variable domain, completed using reference TRBV7-9 and TRBJ1-2, is DTGVSQNPRHKITKRGQNVTFRCDPISEHNRLYWYRQTLGQGPEFLTYFQNEAQLEKSRLLSDRFSAERPKGSFSTLEIQRTEQGDSAMYLCASSLNSYYTFGSGTRLTVV.

This chain links TRBV11-2 with TRBJ2-3; tentatively, D is TRBD1 (6 bases). CDR3 size: 15 residues. V was clipped by 6 bases and J by 2 bases, with 15 bases between them. Germline assignment: CDR1 SGHAT and CDR2 FQNNGV. The CDR3 DNA sequence: TGTGCCAGCAGGTTGACAGGAATCCCCACAGATACGCAGTATTTT. It encodes CASRLTGIPTDTQYF. Full variable domain (remainder filled in from reference TRBV11-2 and TRBJ2-3): EAGVAQSPRYKIIEKRQSVAFWCNPISGHATLYWYQQILGQGPKLLIQFQNNGVVDDSQLPKDRFSAERLKGVDSTLKIQPAKLEDSAVYLCASRLTGIPTDTQYFGPGTRLTVL.

CDR3 nucleotide sequence: TGCAGCGTTGACCCAACTGGGGCCAACGTCCTGACTTTC. Protein product: CSVDPTGANVLTF. The rearrangement joins TRBV29-1 to TRBJ2-6; unclear D gene. Trimming removed 3 bases at V and 2 bases at J, with 5 bases between. The CDR3 runs to 13 residues. The germline CDR1 and CDR2 sequences are SQVTM and ANQGSEA.

Ten or more counts support this clonotype. This rearrangement joins TRBV6-2 or TRBV6-3 to TRBJ1-1; D unresolved. V shed 2 bases and J shed 0 bases, with 7 bases lying between them. CDR3 size: 14 residues. Germline V lookup: CDR1 MNHEY, CDR2 SVGEGT. As DNA, the CDR3 is TGTGCCAGCAGTTACCAAAGGGTGAACACTGAAGCTTTCTTT. This codes for CASSYQRVNTEAFF.

The chain combines TRBV12-3 or TRBV12-4 with TRBJ1-6, with D unclear. The CDR3 totals 16 residues. Between the trimmed V and J ends, which lost 5 bases and 9 bases, there was a span of 20 bases. The CDR3 loop is CASSPGSLGLISPLHF. The CDR3, as DNA: TGTGCCAGCAGTCCCGGGTCTTTGGGTTTGATTTCACCCCTCCACTTT.

The genes are TRBV12-3 or TRBV12-4 and TRBJ1-4, with a weak D call TRBD1 (5 bases). The CDR3 is made up of 14 amino acids. The germline V and J ends were trimmed by 5 bases and 0 bases, with 7 bases remaining between them. The CDR3 region is CASSGGATNEKLFF. DNA for the CDR3: TGTGCCAGCAGTGGAGGGGCAACTAATGAAAAACTGTTTTTT.

This clonotype was seen a handful of times. This chain joins TRBV30 and TRBJ1-6, with D hard to call. V lost 3 bases and J 10 bases, leaving 13 bases between the germline ends. The CDR3 extends over 13 amino acids. Germline V lookup: CDR1 GTSNPN, CDR2 SVGIG (reference sequence). CDR3 residues: CAWSYDGPSPLHF. CDR3 bases: TGTGCCTGGAGCTATGATGGGCCCTCACCCCTCCACTTT. Combining the CDR3 with reference TRBV30 and TRBJ1-6 gives the whole variable domain SQTIHQWPATLVQPVGSPLSLECTVEGTSNPNLYWYRQAAGRGLQLLFYSVGIGQISSEVPQNLSASRPQDRQFILSSKKLLLSDSGFYLCAWSYDGPSPLHFGNGTRLTVT.

This clonotype has just a few counts. The chain joins TRBV10-3 to TRBJ1-2; D is undetermined. V was pared by 0 bases and J by 6 bases, with 2 bases between. Germline lookup yields CDR1 ENHRY and CDR2 SYGVKD. The CDR3 is 11 amino acids. The CDR3 sequence is CAISESHGYTF. DNA of the CDR3: TGTGCCATCAGTGAGTCGCATGGCTACACCTTC.

The chain carries TRBV19 and TRBJ2-1; no firm D call. The CDR3 contains 15 residues. Trimming cost V 5 bases and J 0 bases, with 11 bases left between them. Germline V lookup: CDR1 LNHDA, CDR2 SQIVND (reference sequence). This chain's CDR3 is CASSLAASSYNEQFF. CDR3 nucleotides: TGTGCCAGTAGTCTGGCAGCGAGCTCCTACAATGAGCAGTTCTTC.

This clonotype has ten or more counts. This rearrangement joins TRBV10-3 to TRBJ2-1; TRBD2 agrees at 8 bases. Germline-derived CDR1 and CDR2 are ENHRY and SYGVKD. There are 15 residues in the CDR3. Losses at the gene ends were 4 bases for V and 3 bases for J; bases not matched to a gene: 5. In DNA form, the CDR3 reads TGTGCCATCAGTGCGAATAGCGGGAACTACAATGAGCAGTTCTTC. The encoded protein is CAISANSGNYNEQFF.

The chain carries TRBV3-1 and TRBJ2-7; D gene unclear. The CDR3 is made up of 16 amino acids. Germline V gene data show CDR1 as LGHDT and CDR2 as YNNKEL (reference sequence). Trimming removed 1 base at V and 1 base at J, with 14 bases between. Here the CDR3 reads CASSQGVSLGSYEQYF. As DNA, the CDR3 is TGTGCCAGCAGCCAAGGAGTGTCTCTGGGGTCCTACGAGCAGTACTTC.